The present entry profiles one T cell receptor (beta chain) with its context. Original data processing: Scientists estimated how many nucleated cells there were by amplifying reference gene primers. Assay used: immunoSEQ multiplex PCR; TCRdb lists only in-frame clones, some missing. Clone size and the V and J calls come from that table; the DNA yielded D and trimming. Among 40,000 to 50,000 clones listed, about nine tenths were seen once. The sample is drawn from a study of blood T cell repertoires in COVID-19. Study summary: COVID-19 samples from acute and convalescent phases originated in the United States, Italy and Spain. T cells, B-cell-depleted T cells, or PBMCs provided the cDNA or gDNA that served as material.

The CDR3 length is 17 residues. The junction had 10 bases not matched to a gene; V was cut back by 4 bases and J by 2 bases. Germline CDR1 is SGHRS and CDR2 is YFSETQ. Material for sequencing was peripheral blood. This sequence was found in a human donor in a cohort sampled during active COVID-19. The V and J genes are TRBV5-1 and TRBJ2-1; 9 bases line up with TRBD2. The CDR3 nucleotides are TGCGCCAGCAGCCCAGCGGCTAGCGGGAATCCCTACAATGAGCAGTTCTTC. The encoded protein is CASSPAASGNPYNEQFF.